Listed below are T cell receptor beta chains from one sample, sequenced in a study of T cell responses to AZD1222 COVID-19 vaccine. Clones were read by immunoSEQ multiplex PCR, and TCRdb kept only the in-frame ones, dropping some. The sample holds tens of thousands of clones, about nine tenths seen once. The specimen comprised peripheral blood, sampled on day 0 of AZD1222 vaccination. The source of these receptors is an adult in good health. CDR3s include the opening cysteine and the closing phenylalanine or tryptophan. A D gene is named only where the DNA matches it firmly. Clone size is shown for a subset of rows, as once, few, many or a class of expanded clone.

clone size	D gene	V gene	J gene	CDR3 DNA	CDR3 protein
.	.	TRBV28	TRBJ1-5	TGTGCCAGCAGTTGGGCGGGGGAGGGTCAGCCCCAGCATTTT	CASSWAGEGQPQHF
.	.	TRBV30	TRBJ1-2	TGTGCCTGGACAGCAACTAACTATGGCTACACCTTC	CAWTATNYGYTF
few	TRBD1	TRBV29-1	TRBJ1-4	TGCAGCGTTGATCAGGGGGGGAGTGAAAAACTGTTTTTT	CSVDQGGSEKLFF
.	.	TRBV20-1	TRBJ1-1	TGCAGTGGGGCGGTCGGGGTTGAAGCTTTCTTT	CSGAVGVEAFF
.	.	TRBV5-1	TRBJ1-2	TGCGCCAGCAGCCCCGTGAACCGGGAGGGATATGGCTACACCTTC	CASSPVNREGYGYTF
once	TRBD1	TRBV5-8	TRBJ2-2	TGTGCCAGCAGAGGGACAGGAGGCACCGGGGAGCTGTTTTTT	CASRGTGGTGELFF
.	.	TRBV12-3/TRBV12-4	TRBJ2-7	TGTGCCAGCAGTCCAGCAGGCTACGAGCAGTACTTC	CASSPAGYEQYF
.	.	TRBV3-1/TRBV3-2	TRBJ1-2	TGTGCCAGCAGTCCTGGACAAGTTTATGGCTACACCTTC	CASSPGQVYGYTF
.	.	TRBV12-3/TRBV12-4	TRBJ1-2	TGTGCCAGTCAGGCTGTTTTTAACTATGGCTACACCTTC	CASQAVFNYGYTF
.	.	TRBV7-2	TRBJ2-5	TGTGCCAGCAGCCCCCGGCGGTACCAAGAGACCCAGTACTTC	CASSPRRYQETQYF
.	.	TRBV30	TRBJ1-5	TGTGCCTGGAGTGTACCTGACCTACAGGGCCAGCCCCAGCATTTT	CAWSVPDLQGQPQHF
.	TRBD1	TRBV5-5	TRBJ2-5	TGTGCCAGCGGGACAGTCCAAGAGACCCAGTACTTC	CASGTVQETQYF
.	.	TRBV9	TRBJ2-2	TGTGCCAGCAGCGTAGTAGCCTCAAGTTACAGAAACACCGGGGAGCTGTTTTTT	CASSVVASSYRNTGELFF
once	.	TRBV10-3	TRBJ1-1	TGTGCCATCAGTGAGTCGATCCGAACTGCTGAAGCTTTCTTT	CAISESIRTAEAFF
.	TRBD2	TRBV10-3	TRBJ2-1	TGTGCCATCACTCCTAGCGGGAGTGCCAATGAGCAGTTCTTC	CAITPSGSANEQFF
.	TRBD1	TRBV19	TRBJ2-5	TGTGCCAGTAGTACTCAGGGGGCGGGGGAGACCCAGTACTTC	CASSTQGAGETQYF
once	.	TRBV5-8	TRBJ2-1	TGTGCCAGCAGTTCCGGGGACCTGCCGGAGGGTGAGCAGTTCTTC	CASSSGDLPEGEQFF
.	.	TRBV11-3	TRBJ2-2	TGTGCCAGCAGCTACGACATGGCCGGCACCGGGGAGCTGTTTTTT	CASSYDMAGTGELFF
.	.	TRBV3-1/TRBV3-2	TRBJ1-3	TGTGCCAGCAGCCAACAAGGGGAAGAAAACACCATATATTTT	CASSQQGEENTIYF
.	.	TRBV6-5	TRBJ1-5	TGTGCCAGCAGAAGCTGGGACCAGCCCCAGCATTTT	CASRSWDQPQHF
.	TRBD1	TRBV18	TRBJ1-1	TGTGCCAGCTCACCGGGGACAGGGGTGGGCACTGAAGCTTTCTTT	CASSPGTGVGTEAFF
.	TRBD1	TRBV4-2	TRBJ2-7	TGTGCCAGCAGCCAAGAGACACAGGGGGCTGTAGACGAGCAGTACTTC	CASSQETQGAVDEQYF
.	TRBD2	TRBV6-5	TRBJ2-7	TGTGCCAGCAGTTTCGGGGGGTCCTACGAGCAGTACTTC	CASSFGGSYEQYF
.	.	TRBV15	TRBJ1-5	TGTGCCACCAGCAGAGATGGGTCTGTCCTAGCACATCAGCCCCAGCATTTT	CATSRDGSVLAHQPQHF
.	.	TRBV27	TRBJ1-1	TGTGCCAGCAGTCGGCCTCCGTCCTGGGACAAAGGAACTGAAGCTTTCTTT	CASSRPPSWDKGTEAFF
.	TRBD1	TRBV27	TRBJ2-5	TGTGCCAGCAGTTCCTTAAAAATGACAGGGGGTAGTCAGTACTTC	CASSSLKMTGGSQYF
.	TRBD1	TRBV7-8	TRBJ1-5	TGTGCCAGCAGCTTAGTGGGGACAGGGAATCAGCCCCAGCATTTT	CASSLVGTGNQPQHF
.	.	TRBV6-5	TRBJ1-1	TGTGCCAGCAGTACAGGCCCAGCATTGAACACTGAAGCTTTCTTT	CASSTGPALNTEAFF
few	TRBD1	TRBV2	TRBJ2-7	TGTGCCAGCAGTCCTCTGTTGGGACAGGGACAGTACTTC	CASSPLLGQGQYF
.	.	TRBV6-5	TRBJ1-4	TGTGCCAGCACGCCCCCGGGGGCAGGTAATGAAAAACTGTTTTTT	CASTPPGAGNEKLFF
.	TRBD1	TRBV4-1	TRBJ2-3	TGCGCCAGCAGCCAAGATCCTTCGGGAGCAGGGGGCTCCGGAGATACGCAGTATTTT	CASSQDPSGAGGSGDTQYF
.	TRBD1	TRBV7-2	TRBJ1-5	TGTGCCAGCAGCTTAAACTCCGGGACAGCTAGCAATCAGCCCCAGCATTTT	CASSLNSGTASNQPQHF
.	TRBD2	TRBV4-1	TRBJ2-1	TGCGCCAGCAGCCAAGGGTGGCTAGCGGGGGGGCCAAGGAACAATGAGCAGTTCTTC	CASSQGWLAGGPRNNEQFF